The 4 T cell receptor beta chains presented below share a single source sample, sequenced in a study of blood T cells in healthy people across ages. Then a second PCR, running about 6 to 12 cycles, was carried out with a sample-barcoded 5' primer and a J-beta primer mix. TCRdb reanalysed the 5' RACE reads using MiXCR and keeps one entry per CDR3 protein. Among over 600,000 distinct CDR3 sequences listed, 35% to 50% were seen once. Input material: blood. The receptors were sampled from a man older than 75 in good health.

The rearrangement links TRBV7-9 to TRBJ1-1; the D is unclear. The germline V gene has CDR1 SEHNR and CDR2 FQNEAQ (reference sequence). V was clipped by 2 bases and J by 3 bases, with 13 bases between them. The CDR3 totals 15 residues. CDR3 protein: CASSLPGDGDTEAFF. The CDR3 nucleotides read TGTGCCAGCAGCTTACCCGGAGACGGGGACACTGAAGCTTTCTTT.

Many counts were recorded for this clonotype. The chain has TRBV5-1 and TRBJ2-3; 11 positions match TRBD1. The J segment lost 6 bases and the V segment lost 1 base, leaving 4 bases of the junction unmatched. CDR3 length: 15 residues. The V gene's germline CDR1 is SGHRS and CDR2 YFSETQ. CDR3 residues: CASSLTGTGGDTQYF. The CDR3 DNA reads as TGCGCCAGCAGCTTGACCGGGACAGGGGGGGATACGCAGTATTTT.

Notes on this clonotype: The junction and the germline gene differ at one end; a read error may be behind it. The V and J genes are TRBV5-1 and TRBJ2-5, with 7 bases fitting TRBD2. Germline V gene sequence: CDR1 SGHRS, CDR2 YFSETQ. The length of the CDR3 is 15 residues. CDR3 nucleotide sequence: TGCGCCAGCAGCTTCAGCGGGACCCGAAGAGAGACCCGGTACTTC. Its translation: CASSFSGTRRETRYF.

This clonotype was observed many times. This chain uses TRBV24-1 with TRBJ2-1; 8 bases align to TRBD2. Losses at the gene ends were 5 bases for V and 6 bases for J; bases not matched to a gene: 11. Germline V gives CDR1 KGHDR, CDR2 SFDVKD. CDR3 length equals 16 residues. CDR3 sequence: CATSAMGLEEGNEQFF. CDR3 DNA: TGTGCCACCAGTGCTATGGGACTAGAGGAGGGCAATGAGCAGTTCTTC.